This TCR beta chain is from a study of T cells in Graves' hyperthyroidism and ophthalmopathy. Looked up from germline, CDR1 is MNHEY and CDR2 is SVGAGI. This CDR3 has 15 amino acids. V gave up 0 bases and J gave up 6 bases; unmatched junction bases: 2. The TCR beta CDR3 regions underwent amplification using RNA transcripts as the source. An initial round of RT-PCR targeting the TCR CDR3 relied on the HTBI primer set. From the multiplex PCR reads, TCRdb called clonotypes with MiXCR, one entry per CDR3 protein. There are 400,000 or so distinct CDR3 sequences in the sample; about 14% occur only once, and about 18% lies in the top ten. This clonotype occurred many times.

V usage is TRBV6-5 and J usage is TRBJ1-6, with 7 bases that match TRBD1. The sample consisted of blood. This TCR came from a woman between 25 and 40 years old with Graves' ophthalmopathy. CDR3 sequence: CASSYSRQGNSPLHF. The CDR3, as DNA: TGTGCCAGCAGTTACTCCCGACAGGGTAATTCACCCCTCCACTTT.